This T cell receptor (beta chain) was identified in a study of T cells in Graves' hyperthyroidism and ophthalmopathy. Study background: Blood from the periphery was taken at initial diagnosis, before any treatment.

This clonotype came up many times. Lactation, pregnancy, other autoimmune disease or uncontrolled infection excluded patients. Amplified regions were TCR beta CDR3 sequences from RNA transcripts. The HTBI primer set drove a first-round RT-PCR of the TCR CDR3. TCRdb ran MiXCR on the multiplex PCR reads and lists one entry per CDR3 protein. The sample gives roughly 380,000 distinct CDR3 sequences, about a sixth of which show up once; about 14% is in the top ten. The germline gives CDR1 DFQATT, CDR2 SNEGSKA (reference sequence). The CDR3 runs 14 residues. V was pared by 4 bases and J by 0 bases, with 12 bases between.

Source material: blood. The clonotype was recovered from a woman aged 35 to 49 with Graves' ophthalmopathy. The V gene is TRBV20-1, the J gene TRBJ2-5; D is uncertain. The CDR3 region is CSAKWRMYQETQYF. The CDR3 DNA is TGCAGTGCTAAATGGCGGATGTACCAAGAGACCCAGTACTTC.